This T cell receptor beta chain was documented in a study of blood T cell repertoires in COVID-19. Germline values: CDR1 SEHNR, CDR2 FQNEAQ (reference sequence). V was clipped by 5 bases and J by 3 bases, with 13 bases between them. This CDR3 region has 14 residues. Per the original data handling: How many nucleated cells were present was estimated from reference gene primer amplification. Data came from immunoSEQ multiplex PCR; TCRdb stores just in-frame clones and leaves some out. V and J calls and clone size come straight from that table; D and trimming were deduced from the DNA. The sample has some 220,000 clones; approximately 85% are singletons.

J is TRBJ1-2 and V is TRBV7-9; unclear D gene. The sequenced sample consisted of peripheral blood. This sequence was found in a man in his forties or fifties with COVID-19, enrolled during active disease. CDR3 residues: CASSPGSLYYGYTF. DNA of the CDR3: TGTGCCAGCAGCCCGGGGAGCCTCTACTATGGCTACACCTTC.